This T cell receptor (beta chain) was recovered during a study of molecular identifiers for immune sequencing clone quantification. Source material for naive CD8 libraries was roughly 19,000 to 1,000,000 sorted cells, with 10%, 30% or 50% RNA. Germline loops: CDR1 WSHSY, CDR2 SAAADI. This CDR3 spans 15 amino acids. V lost 0 bases, J lost 2 bases, and 10 bases lay in between. About this clonotype itself: Antigen: not known.

General study findings and limits: Detection of one spiked Jurkat cell's TCR RNA reportedly worked in one million naive cells. Naive cells had under 1% of molecules in clones above 20 RNA copies, effectors over 99%.

Methods described previously were used for bulk TCR libraries, and listed TCR primers were applied. Via MiXCR, TCRdb re-called the PCR reads, giving one row per CDR3 protein. The sample gives under 350,000 distinct CDR3 sequences, over 20% of which show up once; about 0.73% is in the top ten. Sample: naive CD8+ T cells from blood, with Jurkat cell RNA spiked in. Subset reported: FACS-sorted CD8+CD4-CCR7+CD45RA+ naive T cells. The V and J genes are TRBV10-2 and TRBJ2-5; no clear D. This receptor was taken from a human donor in good health. Some libraries in this study had Jurkat cell RNA spiked in. DNA for the CDR3: TGCGCCAGCAGTGAGTCGATATCACTGCAAGAGACCCAGTACTTC. Its translation is CASSESISLQETQYF.